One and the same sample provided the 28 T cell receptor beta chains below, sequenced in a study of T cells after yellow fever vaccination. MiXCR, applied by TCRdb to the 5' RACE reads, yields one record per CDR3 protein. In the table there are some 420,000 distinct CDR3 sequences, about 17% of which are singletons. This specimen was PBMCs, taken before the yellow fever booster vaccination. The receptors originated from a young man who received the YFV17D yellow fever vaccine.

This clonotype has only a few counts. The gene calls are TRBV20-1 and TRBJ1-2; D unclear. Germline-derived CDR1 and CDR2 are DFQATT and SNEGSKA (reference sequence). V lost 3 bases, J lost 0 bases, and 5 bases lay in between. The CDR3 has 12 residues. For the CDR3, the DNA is TGCAGTGCTAGTTCAGCTAACTATGGCTACACCTTC. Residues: CSASSANYGYTF.

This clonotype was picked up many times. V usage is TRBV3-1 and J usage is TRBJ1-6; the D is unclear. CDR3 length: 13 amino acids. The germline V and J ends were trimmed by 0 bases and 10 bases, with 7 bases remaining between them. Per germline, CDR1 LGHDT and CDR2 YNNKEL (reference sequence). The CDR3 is CASSQEVVSPLHF. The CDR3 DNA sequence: TGTGCCAGCAGCCAAGAAGTGGTGTCACCCCTCCACTTT.

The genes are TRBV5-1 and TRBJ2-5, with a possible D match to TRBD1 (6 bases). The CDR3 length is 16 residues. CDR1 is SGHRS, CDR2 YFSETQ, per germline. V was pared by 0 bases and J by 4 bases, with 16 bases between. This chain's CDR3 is CASSLGIGGITETQYF. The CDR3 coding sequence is TGCGCCAGCAGCTTGGGGATTGGGGGCATCACAGAGACCCAGTACTTC. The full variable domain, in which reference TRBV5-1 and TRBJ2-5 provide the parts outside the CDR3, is KAGVTQTPRYLIKTRGQQVTLSCSPISGHRSVSWYQQTPGQGLQFLFEYFSETQRNKGNFPGRFSGRQFSNSRSEMNVSTLELGDSALYLCASSLGIGGITETQYFGPGTRLLVL.

The CDR3 DNA reads as TGTGCCAGCACCATTATGGGGGGCTCCGGGGAGCTGTTTTTT. Its translation: CASTIMGGSGELFF. The chain carries TRBV7-2 and TRBJ2-2; perhaps D is TRBD1 or TRBD2 (6 bases each). With 7 bases removed from V and 6 bases from J, the gap between germline ends came to 15 bases. The germline CDR1 and CDR2 sequences are SGHTA and FQGNSA. The CDR3 extends over 14 amino acids.

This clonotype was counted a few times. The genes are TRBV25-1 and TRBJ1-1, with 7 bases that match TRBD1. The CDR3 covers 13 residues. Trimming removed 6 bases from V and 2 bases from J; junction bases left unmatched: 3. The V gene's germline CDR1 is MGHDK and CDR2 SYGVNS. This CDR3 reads CASRGQINTEAFF. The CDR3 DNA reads TGTGCCAGCAGGGGACAGATTAACACTGAAGCTTTCTTT.

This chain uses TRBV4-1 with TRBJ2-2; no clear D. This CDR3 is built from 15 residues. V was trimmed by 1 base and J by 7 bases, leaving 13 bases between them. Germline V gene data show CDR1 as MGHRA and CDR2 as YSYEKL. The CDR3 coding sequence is TGCGCCAGCAGCCAAGGTGAAGGGTCCGGCGGGGAGCTGTTTTTT. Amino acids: CASSQGEGSGGELFF.

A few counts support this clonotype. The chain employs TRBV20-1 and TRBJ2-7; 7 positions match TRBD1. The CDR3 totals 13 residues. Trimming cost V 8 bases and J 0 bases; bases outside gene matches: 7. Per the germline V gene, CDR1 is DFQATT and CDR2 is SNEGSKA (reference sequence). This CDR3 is CSFRQGSSYEQYF. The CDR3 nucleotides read TGCAGTTTTAGACAGGGAAGCTCCTACGAGCAGTACTTC.

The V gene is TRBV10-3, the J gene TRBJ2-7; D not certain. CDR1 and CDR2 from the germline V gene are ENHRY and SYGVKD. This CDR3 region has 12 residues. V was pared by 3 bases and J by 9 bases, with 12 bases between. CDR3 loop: CAISDGWKRQYV. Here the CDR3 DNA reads TGTGCCATCAGTGACGGGTGGAAGCGGCAGTACGTC.

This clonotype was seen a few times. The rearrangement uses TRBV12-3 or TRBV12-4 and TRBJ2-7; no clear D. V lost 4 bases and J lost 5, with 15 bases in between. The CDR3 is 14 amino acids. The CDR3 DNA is TGTGCCAGCAGTTCCGGGCCCCCCCAAGACGAGCAGTACTTC. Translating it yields CASSSGPPQDEQYF.

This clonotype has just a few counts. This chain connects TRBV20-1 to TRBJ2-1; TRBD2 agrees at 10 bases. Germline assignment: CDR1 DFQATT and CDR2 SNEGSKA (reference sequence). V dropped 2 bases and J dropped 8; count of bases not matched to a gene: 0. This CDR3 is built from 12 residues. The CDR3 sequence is CSARLAGDEQFF. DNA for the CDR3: TGCAGTGCTAGACTAGCGGGGGATGAGCAGTTCTTC.

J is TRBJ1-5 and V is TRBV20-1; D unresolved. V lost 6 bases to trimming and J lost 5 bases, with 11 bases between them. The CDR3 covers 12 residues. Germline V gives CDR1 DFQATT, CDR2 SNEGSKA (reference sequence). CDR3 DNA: TGCAGTGCGCAAGATAGGGATCAGCCCCAGCATTTT. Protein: CSAQDRDQPQHF.

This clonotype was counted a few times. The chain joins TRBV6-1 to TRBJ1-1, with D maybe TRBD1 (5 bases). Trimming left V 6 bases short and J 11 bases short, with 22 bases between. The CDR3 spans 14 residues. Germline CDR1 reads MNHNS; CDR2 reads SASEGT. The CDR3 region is CASSTTGTGGLAFF. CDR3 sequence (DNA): TGTGCCAGCAGCACCACCGGGACCGGGGGGTTGGCTTTCTTT.

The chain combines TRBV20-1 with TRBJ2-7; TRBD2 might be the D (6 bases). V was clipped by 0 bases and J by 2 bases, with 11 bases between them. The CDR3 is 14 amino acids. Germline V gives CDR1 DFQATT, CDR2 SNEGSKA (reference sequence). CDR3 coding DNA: TGCAGTGCTAGAGATAGCGGCGGGCCCTACGAGCAGTACTTC. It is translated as CSARDSGGPYEQYF.

The CDR3 loop reads CASSFAGRNTEAFF. CDR3 in DNA: TGTGCCAGCAGTTTCGCAGGGAGGAACACTGAAGCTTTCTTT. The chain has TRBV27 and TRBJ1-1; D is possibly TRBD1 (5 bases). The V end lost 3 bases, the J end lost 1 base, and 9 bases lay between the germline ends. The germline CDR1 and CDR2 sequences are MNHEY and SMNVEV (reference sequence). The CDR3 is made up of 14 amino acids.

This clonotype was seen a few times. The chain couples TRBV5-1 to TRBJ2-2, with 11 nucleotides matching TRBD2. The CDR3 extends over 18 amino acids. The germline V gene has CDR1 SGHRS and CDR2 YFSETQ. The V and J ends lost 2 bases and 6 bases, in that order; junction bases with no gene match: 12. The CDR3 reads CASSFRLAGNPGSGELFF. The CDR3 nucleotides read TGCGCCAGCAGCTTTCGACTAGCGGGGAACCCAGGTTCCGGGGAGCTGTTTTTT.

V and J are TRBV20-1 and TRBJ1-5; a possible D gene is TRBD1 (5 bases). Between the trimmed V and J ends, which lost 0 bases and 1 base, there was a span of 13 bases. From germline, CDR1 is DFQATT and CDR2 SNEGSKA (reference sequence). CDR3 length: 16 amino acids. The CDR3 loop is CSARDGGGSSNQPQHF. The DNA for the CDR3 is TGCAGTGCTAGAGATGGGGGAGGGAGCAGCAATCAGCCCCAGCATTTT.

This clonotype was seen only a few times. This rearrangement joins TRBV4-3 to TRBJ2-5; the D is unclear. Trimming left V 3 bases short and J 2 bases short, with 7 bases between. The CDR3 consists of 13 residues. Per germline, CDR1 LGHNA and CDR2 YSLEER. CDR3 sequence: CASSHLGQETQYF. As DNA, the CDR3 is TGCGCCAGCAGCCATTTGGGGCAAGAGACCCAGTACTTC.

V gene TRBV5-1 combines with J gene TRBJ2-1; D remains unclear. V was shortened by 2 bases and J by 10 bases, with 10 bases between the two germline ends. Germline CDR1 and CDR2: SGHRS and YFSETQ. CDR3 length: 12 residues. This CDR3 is CASSFGTQEQFF. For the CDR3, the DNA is TGCGCCAGCAGCTTCGGCACACAGGAGCAGTTCTTC.

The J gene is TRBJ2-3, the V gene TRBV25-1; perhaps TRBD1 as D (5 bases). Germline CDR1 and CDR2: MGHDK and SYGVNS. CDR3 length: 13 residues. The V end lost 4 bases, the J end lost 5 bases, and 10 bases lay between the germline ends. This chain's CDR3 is CASSARGRDTQYF. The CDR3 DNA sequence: TGTGCCAGCAGTGCAAGGGGAAGAGATACGCAGTATTTT.

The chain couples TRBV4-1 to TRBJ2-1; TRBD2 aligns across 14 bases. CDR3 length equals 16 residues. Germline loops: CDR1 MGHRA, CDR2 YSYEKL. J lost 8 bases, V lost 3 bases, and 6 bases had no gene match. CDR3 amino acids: CASSQGPGLAGDEQFF. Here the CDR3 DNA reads TGCGCCAGCAGCCAGGGACCGGGACTAGCGGGGGATGAGCAGTTCTTC.

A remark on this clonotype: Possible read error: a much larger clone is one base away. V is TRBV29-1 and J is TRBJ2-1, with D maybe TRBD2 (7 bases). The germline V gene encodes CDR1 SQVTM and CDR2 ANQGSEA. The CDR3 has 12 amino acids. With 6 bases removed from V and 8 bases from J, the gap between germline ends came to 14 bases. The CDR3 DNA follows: TGCAGCGTCTCTAGGGGGGGCTATGAGCAGTTCTTC. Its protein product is CSVSRGGYEQFF.

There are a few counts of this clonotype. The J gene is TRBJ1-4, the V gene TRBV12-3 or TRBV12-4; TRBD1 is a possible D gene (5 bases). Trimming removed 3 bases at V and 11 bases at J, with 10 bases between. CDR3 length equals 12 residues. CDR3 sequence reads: CASSFYGGKLFF. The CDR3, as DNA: TGTGCCAGCAGTTTTTACGGGGGGAAACTGTTTTTT.

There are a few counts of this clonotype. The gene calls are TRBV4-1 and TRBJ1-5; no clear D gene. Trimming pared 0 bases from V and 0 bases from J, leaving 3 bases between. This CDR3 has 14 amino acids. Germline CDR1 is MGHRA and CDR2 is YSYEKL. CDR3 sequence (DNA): TGCGCCAGCAGCCAAGATGGTAGCAATCAGCCCCAGCATTTT. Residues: CASSQDGSNQPQHF.

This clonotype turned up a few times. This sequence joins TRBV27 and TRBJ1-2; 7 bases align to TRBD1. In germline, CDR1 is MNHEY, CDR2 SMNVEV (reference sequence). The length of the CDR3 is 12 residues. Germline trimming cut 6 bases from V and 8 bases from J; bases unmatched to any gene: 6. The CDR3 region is CASRTTGYGYTF. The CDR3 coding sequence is TGTGCCAGCAGGACGACAGGGTACGGCTACACCTTC.

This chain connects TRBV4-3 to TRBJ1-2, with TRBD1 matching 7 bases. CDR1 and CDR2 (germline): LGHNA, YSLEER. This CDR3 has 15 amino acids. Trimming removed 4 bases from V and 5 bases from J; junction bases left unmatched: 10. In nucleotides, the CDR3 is TGCGCCAGCAGCCTGGAGATAGGGGGCGGTTATGGCTACACCTTC. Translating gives CASSLEIGGGYGYTF.

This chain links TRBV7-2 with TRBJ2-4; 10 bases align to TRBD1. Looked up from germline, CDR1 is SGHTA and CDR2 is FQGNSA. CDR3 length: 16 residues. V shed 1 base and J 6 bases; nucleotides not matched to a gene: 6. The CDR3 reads CASSLGGTGVRNIQYF. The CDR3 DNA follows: TGTGCCAGCAGCTTAGGAGGGACAGGGGTTAGAAACATTCAGTACTTC.

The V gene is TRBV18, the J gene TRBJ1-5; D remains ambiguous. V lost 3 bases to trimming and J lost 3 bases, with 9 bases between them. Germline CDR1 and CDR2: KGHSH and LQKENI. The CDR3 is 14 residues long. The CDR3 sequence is CASSPGSYNQPQHF. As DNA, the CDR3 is TGTGCCAGCTCACCCGGGTCGTACAATCAGCCCCAGCATTTT.

Here the CDR3 reads CASRWEADTQYF. CDR3 nucleotides: TGTGCCAGCAGGTGGGAGGCAGATACGCAGTATTTT. J is TRBJ2-3 and V is TRBV11-2; perhaps TRBD2 as D (6 bases). CDR1 SGHAT and CDR2 FQNNGV come from the germline V gene. Trimming pared 6 bases from V and 4 bases from J, leaving 8 bases between. CDR3 length equals 12 residues.